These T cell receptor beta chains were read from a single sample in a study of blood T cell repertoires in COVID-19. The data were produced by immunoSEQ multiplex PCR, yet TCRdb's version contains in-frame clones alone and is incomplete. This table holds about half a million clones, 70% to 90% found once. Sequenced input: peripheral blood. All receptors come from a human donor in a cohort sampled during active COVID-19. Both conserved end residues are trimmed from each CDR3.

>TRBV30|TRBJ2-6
AWRGRAAGANVLT
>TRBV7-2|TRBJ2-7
ASNFGDSGNYEQY
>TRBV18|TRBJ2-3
ASSQGTTDTQY
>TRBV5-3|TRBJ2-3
ARSLVHILAGLPSY
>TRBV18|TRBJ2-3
ASSQGKGQLFTDTQY
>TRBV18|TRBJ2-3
ASSLGTSGRGTDTQY
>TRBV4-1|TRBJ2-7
ASSPTGYEQY
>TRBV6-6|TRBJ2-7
ASTNGDSGGEQY
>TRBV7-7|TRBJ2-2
ASSLVPGAYTGELF
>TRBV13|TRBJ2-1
ASSVSGRAKGEQF
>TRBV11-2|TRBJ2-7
ASSLAPGSYEQY
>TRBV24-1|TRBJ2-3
ATSVAEGVRTDTQY
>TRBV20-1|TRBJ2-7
SASPPRSSVSYEQY
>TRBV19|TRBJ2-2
ASSTDRVAGELF
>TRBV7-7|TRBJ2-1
ASSLFSGNEQF
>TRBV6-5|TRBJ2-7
ASLTRTGEIYEQY
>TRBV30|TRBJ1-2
AWSRKTARDYGYT
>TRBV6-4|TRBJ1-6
ASSEAGVGSPLH
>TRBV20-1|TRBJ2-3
SASATIAGFEDTQY
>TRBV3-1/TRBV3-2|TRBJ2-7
ASRPIAGAGEQY
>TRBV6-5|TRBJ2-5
ASSYRGGQETQY
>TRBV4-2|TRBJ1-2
ASSQGAAGYDGYT
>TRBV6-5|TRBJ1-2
ASSRTFVYGYT
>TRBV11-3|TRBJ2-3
ASSVSGTQPRTDTQY
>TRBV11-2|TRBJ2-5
ASSPNFGGPGETQY
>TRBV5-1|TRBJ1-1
ASSLARQMNTEAF
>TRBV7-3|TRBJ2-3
ASSWTAGKSDTQY
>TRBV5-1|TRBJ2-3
ASSLQSGSTDTQY
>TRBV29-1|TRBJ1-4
SVAGQGATNEKLF
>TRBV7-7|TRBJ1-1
ASSLALESEAF
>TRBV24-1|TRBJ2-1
ATSSGYAGNEQF
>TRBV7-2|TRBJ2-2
ASSKLSGTTNTGELF
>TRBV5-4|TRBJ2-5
AIRQGGSQETQY
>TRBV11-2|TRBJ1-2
ASSLDVFRDYT
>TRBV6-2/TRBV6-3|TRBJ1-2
ASSDRVDDGYT
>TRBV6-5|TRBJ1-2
ASSYLGQPYGYT
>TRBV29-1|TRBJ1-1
SISLGRAAF
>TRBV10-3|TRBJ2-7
AISEGDGRAGYEQY
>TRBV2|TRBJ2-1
ASSENEAGFYNEQF
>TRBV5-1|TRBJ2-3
ASSPPVTSGSAEDTQY
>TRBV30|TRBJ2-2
AWTLVRAGELF
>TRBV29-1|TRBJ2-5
SVVGSGGQETQY
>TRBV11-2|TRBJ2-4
ASSPSGSTIQY
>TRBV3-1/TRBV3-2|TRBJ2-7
ASSQDSREIYEQY
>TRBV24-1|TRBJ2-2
ATRKGQGNTGELF
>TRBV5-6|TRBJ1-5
ASSSGVFGNQPQH
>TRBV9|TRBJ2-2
ASSVGGTNTGELF
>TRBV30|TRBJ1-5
AWSCFPTGEGYCSNQPQH
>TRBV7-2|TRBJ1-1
ASSLNQGGNTEAF
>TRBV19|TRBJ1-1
ASSIRGGEAF
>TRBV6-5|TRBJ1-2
ASRQTGSYGYT
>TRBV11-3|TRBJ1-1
ASSYRGRLNTEAF
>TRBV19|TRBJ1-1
ASRSGTGGRNTEAF
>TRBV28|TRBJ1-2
ASSFRVMAGNYGYT
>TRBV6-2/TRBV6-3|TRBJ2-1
ASSYPPGVRANYNEQF
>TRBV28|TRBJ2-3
ASSLRNRGGTDTQY
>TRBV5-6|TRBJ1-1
ASSSTGSVEGPEAF
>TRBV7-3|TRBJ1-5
ASSSTDSQPQH
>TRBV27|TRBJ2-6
ASTRLASGANVLT